This record covers a single T cell receptor beta chain. This specimen belongs to a study of blood T cell repertoires in COVID-19. In the study overall: Researchers got acute and convalescent COVID-19 samples from the United States, Italy and Spain. PBMCs, B-cell-depleted T cells, or T cells provided the cDNA or gDNA that made up the material.

Authors' analysis steps: How many nucleated cells were present was estimated from reference gene primer amplification. This table comes from immunoSEQ multiplex PCR, and its TCRdb copy is limited to in-frame clones, with some not included. D and trimming were read from the DNA, whereas the V and J calls and clone size are those reported in that table. The sample consists of about 210,000 clones, approximately 86% of them appearing once. Sequencing input: peripheral blood. This TCR was sampled from a man in his forties with acute or convalescent COVID-19.

In DNA form, the CDR3 reads TGTGCCAGCAGTGCCAACCCGAGGGGGATTCAGTACTTC. Protein product: CASSANPRGIQYF. The chain has TRBV28 and TRBJ2-4; D may be TRBD1 (6 bases). The CDR3 has 13 residues. The germline V gene encodes CDR1 MDHEN and CDR2 SYDVKM. V lost 5 bases, J lost 10 bases, and 15 bases lay in between. The whole variable domain, remainder taken from reference TRBV28 and TRBJ2-4, is DVKVTQSSRYLVKRTGEKVFLECVQDMDHENMFWYRQDPGLGLRLIYFSYDVKMKEKGDIPEGYSVSREKKERFSLILESASTNQTSMYLCASSANPRGIQYFGAGTRLSVL.